Each of the 32 T cell receptor beta chains below was sequenced from the same sample in a study of T cell repertoires in cytomegalovirus infection. One entry per CDR3 protein, called by TCRdb with MiXCR from the reads. The repertoire holds just over 300,000 distinct CDR3 sequences, with 15% to 20% as singletons. What was sequenced was PBMCs. Receptors were obtained from a human donor in good health (CMV status not recorded). Some clones in this sample may be carry-over from other donors' samples.

V usage is TRBV7-2 and J usage is TRBJ1-1; no clear D gene. V lost 5 bases to trimming and J lost 6 bases, with 13 bases between them. Germline values: CDR1 SGHTA, CDR2 FQGNSA. The CDR3 has 13 residues. The DNA for the CDR3 is TGTGCCAGCAGCCAAACAGCCCTCGCTGAAGCTTTCTTT. Translated: CASSQTALAEAFF.

The chain employs TRBV5-1 and TRBJ2-7; D may be TRBD1 or TRBD2 (5 bases each). Germline V gene lookup returns CDR1 SGHRS and CDR2 YFSETQ. V was pared by 4 bases and J by 6 bases, with 17 bases between. The length of the CDR3 is 14 residues. The CDR3 coding sequence is TGCGCCAGCAGCCCAGCGGACACCCAGGGCGAGCAGTACTTC. Amino acids: CASSPADTQGEQYF. Full variable domain (remainder filled in from reference TRBV5-1 and TRBJ2-7): KAGVTQTPRYLIKTRGQQVTLSCSPISGHRSVSWYQQTPGQGLQFLFEYFSETQRNKGNFPGRFSGRQFSNSRSEMNVSTLELGDSALYLCASSPADTQGEQYFGPGTRLTVT.

V and J are TRBV6-1 and TRBJ2-5, with a weak D call TRBD2 (5 bases). The V and J ends lost 0 bases and 7 bases respectively, with 9 bases between them. Per germline, CDR1 MNHNS and CDR2 SASEGT. The CDR3 length is 13 residues. The CDR3 DNA reads as TGTGCCAGCAGTGAAGCTGAGGGTCGGACCCAGTACTTC. This codes for CASSEAEGRTQYF.

This sequence joins TRBV20-1 and TRBJ1-1; D is uncertain. The CDR3 runs to 12 residues. Trimming left V 4 bases short and J 0 bases short, with 6 bases between. In germline, CDR1 is DFQATT, CDR2 SNEGSKA (reference sequence). The CDR3 DNA follows: TGCAGTGCTACGGCAGTGAACACTGAAGCTTTCTTT. Its protein is CSATAVNTEAFF.

The V gene is TRBV7-8, the J gene TRBJ2-3; D remains ambiguous. The germline V and J ends were trimmed by 1 base and 4 bases, with 15 bases remaining between them. This CDR3 contains 16 residues. Germline V gene sequence: CDR1 SGHVS, CDR2 FQNEAQ. Here the CDR3 DNA reads TGTGCCAGCAGCTTAGGCCGAATAGCCAAGTCAGATACGCAGTATTTT. As protein: CASSLGRIAKSDTQYF.

This clonotype was recorded many times. The J gene is TRBJ2-5, the V gene TRBV7-2; D may match TRBD1 or TRBD2 (6 bases each). This CDR3 region has 15 residues. Germline loops: CDR1 SGHTA, CDR2 FQGNSA. Trimming took off 8 bases at V and 1 base at J, with 17 bases between the two ends. The CDR3 coding sequence is TGTGCCAGCGGGGCGGGACAAGGAGTCCAAGAGACCCAGTACTTC. It is translated as CASGAGQGVQETQYF.

Only a few counts were recorded for this clonotype. The genes are TRBV6-2 or TRBV6-3 and TRBJ1-5; the D is unclear. Germline V CDR1 and CDR2: MNHEY, SVGEGT. CDR3 length: 13 amino acids. Trimming removed 1 base from V and 2 bases from J, with 3 bases in between. The CDR3 sequence is CASSYFGNQPQHF. The DNA for the CDR3 is TGTGCCAGCAGTTACTTTGGCAATCAGCCCCAGCATTTT.

This clonotype was seen ten or more times. This chain uses TRBV6-1 with TRBJ1-1; tentatively, D is TRBD1 (5 bases). The CDR3 consists of 14 residues. V gave up 6 bases and J gave up 0 bases, with 11 bases separating them. CDR1 MNHNS and CDR2 SASEGT come from the germline V gene. The CDR3 here is CASRIRGLNTEAFF. The CDR3 DNA is TGTGCCAGCAGGATCCGGGGCCTGAACACTGAAGCTTTCTTT.

This chain connects TRBV15 to TRBJ1-5; TRBD1 might be the D (6 bases). The CDR3 has 15 amino acids. V was pared by 0 bases and J by 7 bases, with 13 bases between. CDR1 is LNHNV, CDR2 YYDKDF, per germline (reference sequence). The CDR3 nucleotides read TGTGCCACCAGCAGAGATCCCCCGGGGGGCCAGCCCCAGCATTTT. This encodes CATSRDPPGGQPQHF.

This clonotype was observed many times. The J gene is TRBJ2-1, the V gene TRBV19; 7 bases fit TRBD1. The CDR3 has 14 residues. The V gene end was trimmed by 5 bases and the J gene end by 9 bases; junction bases not matched to a gene: 10. Germline V lookup: CDR1 LNHDA, CDR2 SQIVND (reference sequence). For the CDR3, the DNA is TGTGCCAGTAGTCCGATGGGACAGTATAGTGAGCAGTTCTTC. This gives the protein CASSPMGQYSEQFF.

In this sample, this clonotype turned up a few times. The genes are TRBV4-3 and TRBJ2-2, with a weak D call TRBD1 (5 bases). From germline, CDR1 is LGHNA and CDR2 YSLEER. Trimming pared 0 bases from V and 6 bases from J, leaving 8 bases between. The CDR3 extends over 14 amino acids. The CDR3 here is CASSQDRAPGELFF. CDR3 DNA sequence: TGCGCCAGCAGCCAAGACAGGGCCCCCGGGGAGCTGTTTTTT.

The chain combines TRBV19 with TRBJ2-5; 8 bases fit TRBD2. The germline V gene encodes CDR1 LNHDA and CDR2 SQIVND (reference sequence). V gave up 2 bases and J gave up 1 base; unmatched junction bases: 12. This CDR3 has 18 amino acids. This chain's CDR3 is CASSIIPPGLGGQETQYF. The CDR3 nucleotides are TGTGCCAGTAGTATAATACCTCCGGGACTAGGAGGCCAAGAGACCCAGTACTTC. The full variable domain, in which reference TRBV19 and TRBJ2-5 provide the parts outside the CDR3, is DGGITQSPKYLFRKEGQNVTLSCEQNLNHDAMYWYRQDPGQGLRLIYYSQIVNDFQKGDIAEGYSVSREKKESFPLTVTSAQKNPTAFYLCASSIIPPGLGGQETQYFGPGTRLLVL.

Ten or more counts support this clonotype. V and J are TRBV7-2 and TRBJ2-5; D might be TRBD2 (8 bases). Germline CDR1 and CDR2: SGHTA and FQGNSA. Trimming cost V 1 base and J 4 bases, with 16 bases left between them. The CDR3 covers 16 residues. The CDR3 sequence is CASSLVAGPGGETQYF. In nucleotides, the CDR3 is TGTGCCAGCAGCTTAGTAGCGGGGCCAGGGGGAGAGACCCAGTACTTC.

The rearrangement joins TRBV4-1 to TRBJ2-7, with D possibly TRBD1 on 7 matching bases. Germline V gene data show CDR1 as MGHRA and CDR2 as YSYEKL. This CDR3 is 14 amino acids long. Trimming took 4 bases from V and 6 from J, leaving 16 bases between them. The CDR3, as DNA: TGCGCCAGCAGCCGCCTCCAGGGGGGAGGCGAGCAGTACTTC. It is translated as CASSRLQGGGEQYF.

This clonotype was seen more than once but under ten times. This chain links TRBV15 with TRBJ2-1, with a possible D match to TRBD1 (5 bases). Germline lookup yields CDR1 LNHNV and CDR2 YYDKDF (reference sequence). The CDR3 runs to 16 residues. Trimming removed 1 base at V and 10 bases at J, with 20 bases between. This chain's CDR3 is CATSRAIGVVSTEQFF. CDR3 sequence (DNA): TGTGCCACCAGCAGAGCAATAGGGGTTGTCTCCACGGAGCAGTTCTTC.

The J gene is TRBJ1-2, the V gene TRBV4-1; 9 bases agree with TRBD1. This CDR3 comprises 16 residues. Germline V gives CDR1 MGHRA, CDR2 YSYEKL. V lost 4 bases, J lost 8 bases, and 14 bases stayed unmatched. This CDR3 reads CASSLPGTGKFQGYTF. The CDR3 nucleotides are TGCGCCAGCAGCCTCCCGGGGACAGGGAAATTTCAGGGCTACACCTTC.

Only a few counts were recorded for this clonotype. The rearrangement joins TRBV20-1 to TRBJ1-2; TRBD1 is a possible D gene (6 bases). Germline V gives CDR1 DFQATT, CDR2 SNEGSKA (reference sequence). The CDR3 has 16 amino acids. Trimming pared 5 bases from V and 4 bases from J, leaving 23 bases between. The DNA for the CDR3 is TGCAGTGCTCTACAGGGAGAGACTACAATTATCTATGGCTACACCTTC. Residues: CSALQGETTIIYGYTF.

This chain connects TRBV7-2 to TRBJ1-6, with D unclear. V lost 4 bases to trimming and J lost 8 bases, with 9 bases between them. The germline V gene has CDR1 SGHTA and CDR2 FQGNSA. CDR3 length equals 13 residues. The CDR3 reads CASSSRADSPLHF. The CDR3 coding sequence is TGTGCCAGCAGCTCCCGGGCCGATTCACCCCTCCACTTT.

Many counts were recorded for this clonotype. The chain combines TRBV7-9 with TRBJ2-1, with 13 nucleotides matching TRBD2. The V segment lost 1 base and the J segment 13 bases; nucleotides outside the gene matches: 4. This CDR3 has 14 residues. Germline V CDR1 and CDR2: SEHNR, FQNEAQ (reference sequence). The CDR3 DNA reads TGTGCCAGCAGCTTAGACGGGACTAGCGGGGTCCAGTTCTTC. Its translation is CASSLDGTSGVQFF.

This chain links TRBV6-1 with TRBJ2-2; D might be TRBD1 (6 bases). Germline values: CDR1 MNHNS, CDR2 SASEGT. Trimming took 7 bases from V and 4 from J, leaving 25 bases between them. CDR3 length equals 18 residues. The CDR3, as DNA: TGTGCCAGCACCACTATACCAACAGGGAATTCGGTCACCGGGGAGCTGTTTTTT. Its translation is CASTTIPTGNSVTGELFF.

V usage is TRBV28 and J usage is TRBJ2-5, with 8 bases matching TRBD1. CDR3 length equals 16 residues. The V gene end was trimmed by 6 bases and the J gene end by 2 bases; junction bases not matched to a gene: 11. Germline V gene sequence: CDR1 MDHEN, CDR2 SYDVKM. Here the CDR3 DNA reads TGTGCCAGCAGGAGGGGACCAGGGACAGGACAAGAGACCCAGTACTTC. Translating it yields CASRRGPGTGQETQYF.

The chain uses TRBV5-4 and TRBJ2-7; 15 bases fit TRBD2. The CDR3 extends over 18 amino acids. V dropped 3 bases and J dropped 3; count of bases not matched to a gene: 10. Germline values: CDR1 SGHNT, CDR2 YYREEE (reference sequence). The CDR3 loop is CASSSDGLAGGTFYEQYF. For the CDR3, the DNA is TGTGCCAGCAGCTCCGATGGACTAGCGGGGGGGACATTCTACGAGCAGTACTTC.

This clonotype was counted a few times. This sequence joins TRBV5-1 and TRBJ2-5; D perhaps matches TRBD1 (6 bases). Trimming cost V 0 bases and J 2 bases, with 11 bases left between them. This CDR3 has 15 residues. Germline loops: CDR1 SGHRS, CDR2 YFSETQ. DNA of the CDR3: TGCGCCAGCAGCTTGGCCACAGGGCGACAAGAGACCCAGTACTTC. Residues: CASSLATGRQETQYF.

This clonotype has only one observation. The chain has TRBV12-3 or TRBV12-4 and TRBJ1-6; no definite D call. The V gene lost 6 bases and the J gene lost 1 base, with 10 bases spanning the gap. The CDR3 contains 15 residues. This chain's CDR3 is CASRVRESYNSPLHF. In DNA form, the CDR3 reads TGTGCCAGCAGAGTGCGCGAGTCCTATAATTCACCCCTCCACTTT.

This clonotype was counted a few times. CDR3 amino acids: CASSLSGGAGQPQHF. The DNA for the CDR3 is TGTGCCAGCAGCTTAAGCGGCGGCGCTGGTCAGCCCCAGCATTTT. The chain has TRBV7-9 and TRBJ1-5; unclear D gene. The CDR3 length is 15 residues. Germline CDR1 SEHNR, CDR2 FQNEAQ (reference sequence). Trimming took off 2 bases at V and 6 bases at J, with 14 bases between the two ends.

This clonotype was picked up a small number of times. V gene TRBV20-1 combines with J gene TRBJ1-2, with D possibly TRBD1 on 5 matching bases. This CDR3 comprises 12 residues. The V end was cut by 6 bases, the J end by 1 base, with 9 bases between. From germline, CDR1 is DFQATT and CDR2 SNEGSKA (reference sequence). CDR3: CSATQDNYGYTF. CDR3 DNA: TGCAGTGCCACACAGGATAACTATGGCTACACCTTC.

J is TRBJ2-7 and V is TRBV9, with D possibly matching TRBD1 (5 bases). From germline, CDR1 is SGDLS and CDR2 YYNGEE. This CDR3 is built from 16 residues. Trimming pared 1 base from V and 2 bases from J, leaving 16 bases between. The CDR3 DNA is TGTGCCAGCAGCGTACAGGGATCGCCGGTTCCCTACGAGCAGTACTTC. As protein: CASSVQGSPVPYEQYF.

This clonotype was recorded many times. V usage is TRBV7-2 and J usage is TRBJ2-1; 7 nucleotides agree with TRBD1. Germline V CDR1 and CDR2: SGHTA, FQGNSA. CDR3 length: 16 amino acids. The J segment lost 6 bases and the V segment lost 4 bases, leaving 12 bases of the junction unmatched. CDR3 DNA sequence: TGTGCCAGCAGCTCCAGAGAGGGACAGACAGGCAATGAGCAGTTCTTC. Translating gives CASSSREGQTGNEQFF. Using reference TRBV7-2 and TRBJ2-1 for the parts outside the CDR3, the full variable domain is GAGVSQSPSNKVTEKGKDVELRCDPISGHTALYWYRQSLGQGLEFLIYFQGNSAPDKSGLPSDRFSAERTGGSVSTLTIQRTQQEDSAVYLCASSSREGQTGNEQFFGPGTRLTVL.

This clonotype appeared a few times. The rearrangement links TRBV20-1 to TRBJ2-2; D perhaps matches TRBD2 (5 bases). Trimming removed 6 bases from V and 1 base from J, with 18 bases in between. The CDR3 spans 16 residues. Per the germline V gene, CDR1 is DFQATT and CDR2 is SNEGSKA (reference sequence). CDR3 DNA sequence: TGCAGTGCCAGTCCCGGTACGGGGAAGAACACCGGGGAGCTGTTTTTT. It encodes CSASPGTGKNTGELFF.

This clonotype was seen many times. The rearrangement uses TRBV28 and TRBJ1-2; TRBD1 matches at 8 bases. J lost 8 bases, V lost 5 bases, and 19 bases had no gene match. In germline, CDR1 is MDHEN, CDR2 SYDVKM. This CDR3 has 17 amino acids. CDR3 bases: TGTGCCAGCAGTACAGGACAGGGAGTCGGCCTCCGCCCGGGCTACACCTTC. Translated, it gives CASSTGQGVGLRPGYTF.

This clonotype has a handful of counts. The chain combines TRBV12-3 or TRBV12-4 with TRBJ1-5; no reliable D call. The CDR3 is 17 residues long. V was pared by 1 base and J by 0 bases, with 13 bases between. The CDR3 loop is CASSLDGGPPSNQPQHF. CDR3 sequence (DNA): TGTGCCAGCAGTTTAGATGGTGGGCCACCTAGCAATCAGCCCCAGCATTTT.

The rearrangement links TRBV25-1 to TRBJ2-1; the D gene could be TRBD1 or TRBD2 (5 bases each). The CDR3 spans 15 residues. Deletions cut 3 bases from V and 5 bases from J, with 14 bases between. The V gene's germline CDR1 is MGHDK and CDR2 SYGVNS. CDR3 sequence reads: CASSDVGDLDNEQFF. CDR3 in DNA: TGTGCCAGCAGTGACGTGGGGGACCTCGACAATGAGCAGTTCTTC.